Detailed here is one TCR beta chain. What antigen it recognizes has not been identified. Per-base qualities were not stored, and no clone one base away is much larger. The germline V gene supplies CDR1 SGHDN and CDR2 FVKESK. V is trimmed back by 4 bases and J by 0 bases, and the junction contains 7 bases that no gene match accounts for. The CDR3 holds 16 amino acids from the cysteine to the phenylalanine. Of the read, only the CDR3 DNA is kept; its 48 bases are in frame from base 1. TCR CDR3 regions were amplified from genomic DNA by multiplex PCR using the deep immunoSEQ assay. Genomic DNA extracted from each cell subset was distributed evenly over all wells of several immunoSEQ 96-well plates, and each plate served as one replicate. Each replicate PCR for sorted subsets received 150 to 250 ng genomic DNA, equal to roughly 29,000 T cell genomes. Purified libraries were measured with a Qubit 3.0 fluorometer, size-checked on a Bioanalyzer 2100, and measured again with the KAPA Library Quantification kit. Every immunoSEQ 96-well plate was sequenced on a separate single-read 150-cycle Illumina NextSeq 550 flow cell. For the original study's pipeline: The immunoSEQ output contained only junctional sequences without quality scores, so filtering could not match that applied to full-length reads. To assign V/J genes and CDR3, sequences were annotated against IMGT germline references using PyIR, a Python wrapper for IgBLAST v1.9. Reads were removed for weak V/J assignments (E-value above 1e-6), missing CDR3, stop codons, out-of-frame junctions, or ambiguous translated residues. V3J clonotypes were defined as sequences sharing the same inferred V gene, J gene, and CDR3 amino acid sequence. The percentage overlap between two repertoires was calculated by dividing the number of shared unique clonotypes by the size of the smaller repertoire. RTK rarefaction, the Chao1 estimator, and Recon v2.1 estimates of unobserved clonotypes were used to assess repertoire richness. OLGA was used to compute generation probabilities for all TCRbeta clonotypes that the gDNA method yielded from a few donors. This immuneACCESS table, as held by TCRdb, lists in-frame sequences with V and J called but not all clones. Of the missing ones, under half trace to an unresolved V gene in checked studies; the others have no known cause. The DNA gave D and trimming, while V, J and clone size come from that table. Counted in this sample were about 1.1 million clones; approximately 75% of them appeared once. The top ten hold 0.89% of the sample.

Donors were healthy HIV-negative adults with no recently reported acute infections or vaccinations. Every donor was a Caucasian adult living in Nashville, Tennessee, USA. Magnetic negative selection was used to enrich CD4+ T cells, after which naive cells were positively selected on CD45RA and the negative fraction became the memory subset. Blood was obtained by leukapheresis, after which PBMCs were separated by Ficoll-Histopaque density gradient centrifugation and cryopreserved in liquid nitrogen vapor phase. Analytical flow cytometry was used to check the purity and quantity of every magnetically sorted T cell population. Genomic DNA was isolated from every sorted fraction and measured by UV absorbance on a Nanodrop 2000c. This sample stems from a study of shared clonotypes between healthy human individuals (TCRdb year 2020). General notes on the study: A couple of women and a few men aged 18 to 49 years were included in the cohort. For each donor, three plates each were used for CD4 naive and CD4 memory, two plates were used for CD8 naive, and one plate was used for CD8 memory. The study deeply sequenced blood TCR repertoires of roughly five healthy adults to estimate repertoire size and the extent of clonotype sharing between individuals. Libraries were prepared and TCR repertoires were sequenced by different laboratories using diverse techniques, in order to increase sequencing depth and limit assay-specific biases. Between about 0.85 and 8.9 billion PBMCs per donor were obtained by leukapheresis. What the work shows at the level of the full study, not this receptor alone: Clonotypes shared by all four sorted-subset donors showed higher generation probabilities than non-shared clonotypes. Naive subsets generally had larger estimated clonotype richness than memory subsets did. Incomplete sequencing was indicated by rarefaction of sorted-subset datasets, despite the large sequencing depth. Because the study included a small number of donors, the genetic and exposure-history diversity represented was limited. Pairwise subsampling led to the expectation that sequencing depth would affect the degree of clonotype sharing among donors. Only blood was sampled, and tissue TCR repertoires likely differ from those in blood. Roughly 5.2% of naive CD4, 3.5% of naive CD8, about 2.4% of memory CD4, and 0.4% of memory CD8 clonotypes were shared across a few donors.

This sequence originates from a man aged 18 to 35 in good health. Some clones in this sample may be carry-over from other donors' samples. The sample taken for sequencing was memory CD4+ T cells from PBMCs. The cell subset or site label, read with the paper, signifies: CD45RA-negative fraction. Here the chain combines TRBV14 and TRBJ1-1; 8 bases in between match TRBD1. The encoded CDR3 is CASSPHRGQVNTEAFF. The nucleotides are TGTGCCAGCAGCCCCCACCGGGGACAGGTGAACACTGAAGCTTTCTTT.